This is a list of T cell receptor beta chains from one sample in a study of T-cell memory formation after mild COVID-19. TCRdb recomputed calls from the 5' RACE reads with MiXCR, one row per CDR3 protein. The sample has about 350,000 distinct CDR3 sequences, around 28% seen once. Input material: PBMCs or a T cell subset sorted from them (not recorded which). Every receptor here comes from an adult woman who had mild COVID-19 (a few samples of this study predate the infection). Cell type and time point are not known. CDR3s include the opening cysteine and the closing phenylalanine or tryptophan. The D gene is left open where the match is weak. Not all rows give a size; the values are once, few, many and, for expanded clones, a class.

d_gene,j_gene,v_gene,abundance,CDR3aa,CDR3nt
TRBD2,TRBJ2-5,TRBV5-1,once,CASKSGGAEETQYF,TGCGCCAGCAAGTCCGGGGGGGCGGAAGAGACCCAGTACTTC
TRBD2,TRBJ2-3,TRBV14,few,CASSQDYLAGATDTQYF,TGTGCCAGCAGCCAAGACTATCTAGCGGGAGCCACAGATACGCAGTATTTT
TRBD2,TRBJ2-3,TRBV7-9,-,CASSRGTRKVDTQYF,TGTGCCAGCAGCCGGGGGACTAGAAAAGTTGATACGCAGTATTTT
-,TRBJ2-3,TRBV12-3/TRBV12-4,few,CASSSSSASDTQYF,TGTGCCAGCAGTTCTTCATCGGCGTCAGATACGCAGTATTTT
-,TRBJ2-1,TRBV6-2/TRBV6-3,few,CASSRETPIYNEQFF,TGTGCCAGCAGTCGCGAAACCCCCATCTACAATGAGCAGTTCTTC
TRBD1,TRBJ2-1,TRBV11-2,-,CASSFQGAREQFF,TGTGCCAGCAGCTTCCAGGGGGCGCGAGAGCAGTTCTTC
-,TRBJ2-6,TRBV18,few,CASSPRTGSGANVLTF,TGTGCCAGCTCACCCCGTACAGGGTCTGGGGCCAACGTCCTGACTTTC
-,TRBJ1-5,TRBV20-1,few,CSANRGDSNQPQHF,TGCAGTGCTAACCGGGGGGATAGCAATCAGCCCCAGCATTTT
-,TRBJ2-7,TRBV19,-,CASSMGRETRDEQYF,TGTGCCAGTAGTATGGGGCGGGAAACGAGGGACGAGCAGTACTTC
-,TRBJ2-2,TRBV7-9,few,CASSLAGVAGELFF,TGTGCCAGCAGCTTAGCCGGAGTGGCCGGGGAGCTGTTTTTT
-,TRBJ1-5,TRBV15,-,CATGPGRHQPQHF,TGTGCCACTGGGCCGGGGCGGCATCAGCCCCAGCATTTT
-,TRBJ1-1,TRBV30,-,CAWRRRLNTEAFF,TGTGCCTGGAGGCGAAGATTGAACACTGAAGCTTTCTTT
TRBD1,TRBJ2-1,TRBV6-5,few,CASSYSWTGGLNEQFF,TGTGCCAGCAGTTACTCATGGACAGGGGGTTTGAATGAGCAGTTCTTC
-,TRBJ2-1,TRBV28,many,CASSSYQVNEQFF,TGTGCCAGCAGTTCCTACCAGGTTAATGAGCAGTTCTTC
-,TRBJ1-2,TRBV7-9,-,CASSLAGERYGYTF,TGTGCCAGCAGCTTAGCTGGAGAGAGGTATGGCTACACCTTC
-,TRBJ2-6,TRBV2,-,CASRLGSGANVLTF,TGTGCCAGCAGGTTAGGTTCCGGGGCCAACGTCCTGACTTTC
TRBD2,TRBJ2-3,TRBV5-6,-,CASSFFGGAGTDTQYF,TGTGCCAGCAGCTTCTTCGGGGGGGCCGGCACAGATACGCAGTATTTT
-,TRBJ2-1,TRBV7-3,many,CASSHGTEQFF,TGTGCCAGCAGCCACGGGACCGAGCAGTTCTTC
-,TRBJ1-1,TRBV5-5,-,CASSFGRVRGGTEAFF,TGTGCCAGCAGCTTCGGGCGTGTGAGGGGAGGGACTGAAGCTTTCTTT
-,TRBJ2-5,TRBV5-1,-,CASGTAKPQYF,TGCGCCAGCGGGACGGCGAAGCCCCAGTACTTC
-,TRBJ2-7,TRBV29-1,-,CSVSPQETLSYEQYF,TGCAGCGTCTCCCCCCAGGAGACACTCTCCTACGAGCAGTACTTC
-,TRBJ2-4,TRBV6-1,-,CASSVEDGKNIQYF,TGTGCCAGCAGTGTAGAGGACGGCAAAAACATTCAGTACTTC
-,TRBJ2-1,TRBV6-5,-,CASSRGVLSSYNEQFF,TGTGCCAGCTCTAGGGGAGTCCTGAGCTCCTACAATGAGCAGTTCTTC
TRBD1,TRBJ2-5,TRBV11-2,few,CASSLYRGQETQYF,TGTGCCAGCAGCTTATACAGGGGGCAAGAGACCCAGTACTTC
TRBD1,TRBJ2-3,TRBV20-1,-,CSASGQGGLDTQYF,TGCAGTGCTAGTGGACAGGGCGGGCTGGATACGCAGTATTTT
TRBD2,TRBJ2-1,TRBV6-6,-,CASRTSGVEYNEQFF,TGTGCCAGCAGAACTAGCGGGGTTGAATACAATGAGCAGTTCTTC
TRBD2,TRBJ2-3,TRBV24-1,-,CATSDFARGAQDTQYF,TGTGCCACCAGTGATTTCGCGCGGGGGGCGCAAGATACGCAGTATTTT
-,TRBJ2-2,TRBV11-2,-,CASSLVSQANTGELFF,TGTGCCAGCAGCTTAGTTAGCCAGGCGAACACCGGGGAGCTGTTTTTT
-,TRBJ1-5,TRBV25-1,-,CASSLLEAHQPQHF,TGTGCCAGCAGTCTATTGGAGGCACATCAGCCCCAGCATTTT
TRBD1,TRBJ2-1,TRBV7-9,-,CASSWRQGPYNEQFF,TGTGCCAGCAGCTGGAGACAGGGACCCTACAATGAGCAGTTCTTC
TRBD1,TRBJ1-2,TRBV2,-,CASSLRTGGDTF,TGTGCCAGCAGTCTTCGGACAGGGGGTGACACCTTC
TRBD2,TRBJ2-1,TRBV5-1,-,CASSPIAGVNEQFF,TGCGCCAGCAGCCCGATAGCGGGAGTAAATGAGCAGTTCTTC
-,TRBJ2-7,TRBV6-2/TRBV6-3,few,CASSYDYEQYF,TGTGCCAGCAGTTACGACTACGAGCAGTACTTC
-,TRBJ1-1,TRBV18,-,CASSVRVTNTEAFF,TGTGCCAGCTCAGTCAGGGTTACGAACACTGAAGCTTTCTTT
TRBD1,TRBJ1-2,TRBV29-1,few,CSAAQGAIANYGYTF,TGCAGCGCAGCCCAGGGGGCAATAGCTAACTATGGCTACACCTTC
-,TRBJ2-7,TRBV4-3,many,CASSQGNRVNEQYF,TGCGCCAGCAGCCAAGGGAACAGGGTCAACGAGCAGTACTTC
-,TRBJ1-2,TRBV15,-,CATSRDQEYGYTF,TGTGCCACCAGCAGAGATCAGGAGTATGGCTACACCTTC
TRBD2,TRBJ2-1,TRBV7-9,few,CASSTDLPLAGEWYEQFF,TGTGCCAGCAGCACGGACCTACCACTAGCGGGAGAATGGTATGAGCAGTTCTTC
-,TRBJ2-7,TRBV20-1,-,CSARVYRSEQYF,TGCAGTGCTAGGGTCTATCGGAGCGAGCAGTACTTC
-,TRBJ2-7,TRBV2,-,CASSVFRGADEQYF,TGTGCCAGCAGTGTTTTTAGGGGGGCGGATGAGCAGTACTTC
-,TRBJ1-5,TRBV7-2,few,CASSSGPRTGSNQPQHF,TGTGCCAGCAGCTCTGGCCCACGGACGGGTAGCAATCAGCCCCAGCATTTT
-,TRBJ1-1,TRBV6-5,few,CASHSSAAEAFF,TGTGCCAGCCATTCGTCAGCGGCTGAAGCTTTCTTT
-,TRBJ2-7,TRBV5-1,many,CASSWSRDERRYEQYF,TGCGCCAGCAGCTGGTCAAGGGACGAACGGAGGTACGAGCAGTACTTC
-,TRBJ2-2,TRBV4-1,few,CASSQVMDTGELFF,TGCGCCAGCAGCCAAGTCATGGACACCGGGGAGCTGTTTTTT
-,TRBJ2-1,TRBV5-1,few,CASSPRGFSYNEQFF,TGCGCCAGCAGTCCACGGGGGTTCTCCTACAATGAGCAGTTCTTC
TRBD1,TRBJ2-2,TRBV25-1,few,CASRSDRGRTGELFF,TGTGCCAGCAGGAGCGACAGGGGGCGAACCGGGGAGCTGTTTTTT
-,TRBJ2-3,TRBV7-8,-,CASSLARAGFSTDTQYF,TGTGCCAGCAGCTTAGCGCGTGCGGGATTTAGCACAGATACGCAGTATTTT
-,TRBJ2-3,TRBV20-1,-,CSGTTDTQYF,TGCAGCGGGACCACAGATACGCAGTATTTT